The next 13 T cell receptor beta chains were all read from a single sample in a study of T cells after yellow fever vaccination. MiXCR, applied by TCRdb to the 5' RACE reads, yields one record per CDR3 protein. The data hold tens of thousands of distinct CDR3 sequences, with roughly 7.4% observed a single time. Source: CD8+ T cells sorted from PBMCs, taken on the day of the yellow fever booster vaccination. These receptors were collected from a man aged 25 to 45 who received the YFV17D yellow fever vaccine.

This chain joins TRBV27 and TRBJ2-1; D is possibly TRBD1 (6 bases). V dropped 2 bases and J dropped 4 bases, with 9 bases sitting between them. Germline assignment: CDR1 MNHEY and CDR2 SMNVEV (reference sequence). The CDR3 loop spans 14 amino acids. CDR3 sequence: CASSLGGHYNEQFF. Written as DNA, the CDR3 is TGTGCCAGCAGTTTAGGGGGACATTACAATGAGCAGTTCTTC.

The chain joins TRBV7-9 to TRBJ2-1, with D possibly matching TRBD1 (6 bases). V was trimmed by 1 base and J by 10 bases, leaving 11 bases between them. Germline CDR1 is SEHNR and CDR2 is FQNEAQ (reference sequence). The CDR3 is 13 amino acids. The CDR3 loop reads CASSLELQGEQFF. In DNA, the CDR3 is TGTGCCAGCAGCTTAGAGCTCCAGGGGGAGCAGTTCTTC.

This clonotype was detected only a few times. This chain joins TRBV27 and TRBJ2-7; 11 bases are shared with TRBD2. Germline V CDR1 and CDR2: MNHEY, SMNVEV (reference sequence). CDR3 length: 15 amino acids. V shed 6 bases and J 0 bases; nucleotides not matched to a gene: 4. In DNA form, the CDR3 reads TGTGCCAGCAGGCTAGCGGGAGGCTTCTCCTACGAGCAGTACTTC. This translates into CASRLAGGFSYEQYF.

V gene TRBV20-1 combines with J gene TRBJ2-7, with D possibly being TRBD1 (6 bases). This CDR3 region has 14 residues. V was clipped by 3 bases and J by 3 bases, with 15 bases between them. Germline CDR1 is DFQATT and CDR2 is SNEGSKA (reference sequence). For the CDR3, the DNA is TGCAGTGCTAGGGCAGGGGCGGCGAACTACGAGCAGTACTTC. This sequence encodes CSARAGAANYEQYF.

This clonotype has just a few counts. V is TRBV28 and J is TRBJ1-5, with 9 bases identical to TRBD1. After removal of 2 bases from V and 1 base from J, the junction contained 3 bases not matched to a gene. CDR3 size: 16 residues. Germline V gene sequence: CDR1 MDHEN, CDR2 SYDVKM. The CDR3 spells CASSLATGGSNQPQHF. DNA of the CDR3: TGTGCCAGCAGTTTAGCGACAGGGGGAAGCAATCAGCCCCAGCATTTT.

This clonotype was recorded many times. This chain joins TRBV5-1 and TRBJ2-1; 9 bases line up with TRBD1. There are 13 residues in the CDR3. Trimming removed 4 bases from V and 7 bases from J; junction bases left unmatched: 3. The germline V gene has CDR1 SGHRS and CDR2 YFSETQ. The CDR3 region is CASSTGTGNEQFF. The DNA for the CDR3 is TGCGCCAGCAGCACAGGGACAGGGAATGAGCAGTTCTTC.

This clonotype was found a few times. The V and J genes are TRBV3-1 and TRBJ2-7, with D maybe TRBD2 (6 bases). The CDR3 length is 18 residues. Germline CDR1 reads LGHDT; CDR2 reads YNNKEL (reference sequence). The ends were cut back, 5 bases at V and 0 bases at J, with 23 bases in the middle. CDR3 sequence: CASSAPPGQGLSSYEQYF. CDR3 coding DNA: TGTGCCAGCAGCGCACCCCCAGGGCAGGGACTCAGCTCCTACGAGCAGTACTTC.

J is TRBJ2-7 and V is TRBV29-1; weak D call: TRBD2 (6 bases). The germline CDR1 and CDR2 sequences are SQVTM and ANQGSEA. Trimming stripped 6 bases from V and 2 bases from J, with 11 bases between. This CDR3 has 12 amino acids. CDR3 DNA sequence: TGCAGCGTGAGCGGGCTGGCCTACGAGCAGTACTTC. This encodes CSVSGLAYEQYF.

This clonotype was counted a few times. This chain uses TRBV5-5 with TRBJ2-2; 8 bases are shared with TRBD1. CDR1 and CDR2 (germline): SGHKS, YYEKEE (reference sequence). The V segment lost 0 bases and the J segment 6 bases; nucleotides outside the gene matches: 10. The CDR3 is 17 residues long. CDR3 amino acids: CASSLGDRRSWAGELFF. The CDR3 nucleotides are TGTGCCAGCAGCTTGGGGGACAGGAGGTCATGGGCCGGGGAGCTGTTTTTT.

CDR3 residues: CASGLDVGSITDTQYF. In DNA, the CDR3 is TGCGCCAGCGGCCTCGATGTGGGCAGTATTACAGATACGCAGTATTTT. The V call is TRBV5-1, the J call TRBJ2-3; D ambiguous. Germline CDR1 SGHRS, CDR2 YFSETQ. The CDR3 runs to 16 residues. V was pared by 7 bases and J by 3 bases, with 21 bases between.

This clonotype has more than one count but fewer than ten. V gene TRBV7-2 combines with J gene TRBJ2-5, with TRBD2 matching over 10 bases. Losses at the gene ends were 5 bases for V and 5 bases for J; bases not matched to a gene: 11. Germline values: CDR1 SGHTA, CDR2 FQGNSA. CDR3 size: 16 residues. CDR3 amino acids: CASSLPTSGLGETQYF. CDR3 sequence (DNA): TGTGCCAGCAGCCTACCGACTAGCGGGTTAGGGGAGACCCAGTACTTC.

The chain is built from TRBV20-1 and TRBJ2-5; a possible D gene is TRBD1 (5 bases). Trimming left V 6 bases short and J 5 bases short, with 16 bases between. There are 13 residues in the CDR3. Germline V gene data show CDR1 as DFQATT and CDR2 as SNEGSKA (reference sequence). For the CDR3, the DNA is TGCAGTGCACAGGACCTCTACCGGGAGACCCAGTACTTC. Its protein is CSAQDLYRETQYF.

The V gene is TRBV28, the J gene TRBJ2-7, with D uncertain. Germline CDR1 reads MDHEN; CDR2 reads SYDVKM. V was shortened by 6 bases and J by 2 bases, with 8 bases between the two germline ends. The length of the CDR3 is 12 residues. This CDR3 is CASSHPAYEQYF. CDR3 in DNA: TGTGCCAGCAGCCATCCAGCCTACGAGCAGTACTTC.